This record looks at one T cell receptor beta chain sequence and its context. Its antigen is not known. Using unique molecular identifiers, the investigators prepared the TCRbeta library. TCRdb fed the PCR reads into MiXCR, producing one record per CDR3 protein. The sample records about 980,000 distinct CDR3 sequences, about 29% being singletons. Looked up from germline, CDR1 is SQVTM and CDR2 is ANQGSEA. The CDR3 consists of 14 residues. V was clipped by 1 base and J by 0 bases, with 9 bases between them. This sample was taken from a study of T-cell reconstitution after alpha-beta-depleted transplantation in children. Study-wide results and limits: Among T cells one year after transplant, newly produced cells accounted for most counts and diversity. After transplant, high TCRbeta diversity at day 60 in some patients arose from surviving recipient T cells and thymic progenitors. There were reportedly several hundred expanded graft clones from which alpha-beta T cells came about two months after transplant.

The TCR originated in a boy less than two years old who had a stem cell transplant for SCID, so the T cells may come from the graft donor. The sample here was PBMCs, mostly from graft donor cells, taken 360 days after TCRalphabeta/CD19-depleted stem cell transplant. The chain carries TRBV29-1 and TRBJ1-1; D may be TRBD1 (5 bases). The CDR3 coding sequence is TGCAGCGTTGAAGTCGCGACAGTGAACACTGAAGCTTTCTTT. Its translation: CSVEVATVNTEAFF.